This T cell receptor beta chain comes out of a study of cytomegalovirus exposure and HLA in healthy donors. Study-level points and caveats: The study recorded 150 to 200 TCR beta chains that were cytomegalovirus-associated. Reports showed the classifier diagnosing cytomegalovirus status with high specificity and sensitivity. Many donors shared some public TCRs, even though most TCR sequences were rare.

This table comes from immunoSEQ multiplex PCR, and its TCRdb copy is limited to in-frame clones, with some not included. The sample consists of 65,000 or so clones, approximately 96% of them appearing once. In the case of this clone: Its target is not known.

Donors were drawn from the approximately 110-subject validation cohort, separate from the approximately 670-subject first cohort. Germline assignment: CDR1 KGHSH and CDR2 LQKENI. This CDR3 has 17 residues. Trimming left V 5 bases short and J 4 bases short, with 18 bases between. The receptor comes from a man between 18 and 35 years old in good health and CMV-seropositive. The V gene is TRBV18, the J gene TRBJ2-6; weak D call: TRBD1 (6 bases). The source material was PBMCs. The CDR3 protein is CASSLTGNLGGANVLTF. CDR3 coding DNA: TGTGCCAGCTCATTAACAGGGAACCTCGGCGGGGCCAACGTCCTGACTTTC.